The 13 T cell receptor beta chains presented below share a single source sample, sequenced in a study of PD-1 blockade in classical Hodgkin lymphoma. Profiled with immunoSEQ multiplex PCR; TCRdb holds only in-frame clones, not every one. This sample has 50,000 or so clones; about nine tenths occur once, and the top ten carry around 7.1%. Time point specified: cycle 4 day 1 (C4D1), after 6 weeks of nivolumab. Relapse was seen in all patients after autologous stem cell transplantation, and brentuximab vedotin exposure was variable. The source material was peripheral blood mononuclear cells (PBMCs), sampled before the fourth cycle of nivolumab. These TCRs come from a human donor with classical Hodgkin lymphoma.

This clone was observed a few times. Written as DNA, the CDR3 is TGTGCCAGCAGTGCGGACAGGTATTCACCCCTCCACTTT. Residues: CASSADRYSPLHF. V and J are TRBV2 and TRBJ1-6, with TRBD1 identical over 7 bases. Trimming at V came to 4 bases and at J to 8 bases, leaving 2 bases not matched to a gene. CDR3 length equals 13 residues. Germline V gene lookup returns CDR1 SNHLY and CDR2 FYNNEI.

The chain carries TRBV27 and TRBJ2-7; 8 positions match TRBD2. The CDR3 totals 15 residues. Per germline, CDR1 MNHEY and CDR2 SMNVEV (reference sequence). The V segment lost 1 base and the J segment 4 bases; nucleotides outside the gene matches: 6. The CDR3: CASSLWGGGRYEQYF. The CDR3 nucleotides read TGTGCCAGCAGTTTATGGGGTGGCGGGAGGTACGAGCAGTACTTC.

In regard to this clone: Other nucleotide sequences from this sample produce the same CDR3. V usage is TRBV5-1 and J usage is TRBJ2-3; 9 bases are a match to TRBD2. The germline CDR1 and CDR2 sequences are SGHRS and YFSETQ. The CDR3 covers 18 residues. J gave up 0 bases and V 5 bases, and 13 bases lay outside the gene matches. In nucleotides, the CDR3 is TGCGCCAGCAGACCGAATACCGTTAGCGGGAGCAGCACAGATACGCAGTATTTT. Translated, it gives CASRPNTVSGSSTDTQYF.

CDR3 region: CASNRDRGLILTEQYF. In DNA, the CDR3 is TGTGCCAGCAATCGGGACAGGGGGCTTATTCTCACCGAGCAGTACTTC. The chain employs TRBV28 and TRBJ2-7; 12 nucleotides match TRBD1. With V trimmed by 7 bases and J by 6 bases, 13 bases remained unmatched. The length of the CDR3 is 16 residues. Germline CDR1 MDHEN, CDR2 SYDVKM.

The chain joins TRBV6-5 to TRBJ1-1; possible D gene TRBD1, 5 bases. The CDR3 is 13 residues long. Between the trimmed V and J ends, which lost 8 bases and 0 bases, there was a span of 10 bases. Germline assignment: CDR1 MNHEY and CDR2 SVGAGI. The CDR3 reads CASAGTVNTEAFF. Here the CDR3 DNA reads TGTGCCAGCGCGGGGACGGTGAACACTGAAGCTTTCTTT.

The chain carries TRBV7-2 and TRBJ2-1; either TRBD1 or TRBD2 may supply D (5 bases each). Germline CDR1 is SGHTA and CDR2 is FQGNSA. CDR3 length: 16 amino acids. Trimming removed 1 base from V and 8 bases from J, with 18 bases in between. DNA for the CDR3: TGTGCCAGCAGCTTAGTTGGGGGATTACATCGGGATGAGCAGTTCTTC. Protein sequence: CASSLVGGLHRDEQFF.

The gene calls are TRBV29-1 and TRBJ2-2; D may be TRBD1 (6 bases). CDR3 length equals 16 residues. V was pared by 6 bases and J by 1 base, with 18 bases between. From germline, CDR1 is SQVTM and CDR2 ANQGSEA. CDR3 in amino acids: CSVRGMGHLNTGELFF. CDR3 nucleotides: TGCAGCGTGAGGGGTATGGGACACCTGAACACCGGGGAGCTGTTTTTT.

The rearrangement links TRBV9 to TRBJ2-1, with D unclear. The CDR3 is made up of 14 amino acids. V lost 3 bases and J lost 0, with 7 bases in between. Germline lookup yields CDR1 SGDLS and CDR2 YYNGEE. CDR3 sequence: CASSEYSSYNEQFF. Written as DNA, the CDR3 is TGTGCCAGCAGCGAATACAGCTCCTACAATGAGCAGTTCTTC. The full variable domain, with the rest looked up from reference TRBV9 and TRBJ2-1, is DSGVTQTPKHLITATGQRVTLRCSPRSGDLSVYWYQQSLDQGLQFLIQYYNGEERAKGNILERFSAQQFPDLHSELNLSSLELGDSALYFCASSEYSSYNEQFFGPGTRLTVL.

The chain couples TRBV5-1 to TRBJ2-3, with D uncertain. Trimming took off 0 bases at V and 1 base at J, with 9 bases between the two ends. Looked up from germline, CDR1 is SGHRS and CDR2 is YFSETQ. The CDR3 has 15 amino acids. The CDR3 is CASSLEAPRTDTQYF. The CDR3 region has the DNA TGCGCCAGCAGCTTGGAGGCCCCCCGCACAGATACGCAGTATTTT.

The CDR3 protein is CASSLSGGAPYEQYF. For the CDR3, the DNA is TGTGCCAGCAGCCTTAGCGGGGGGGCCCCCTACGAGCAGTACTTC. The chain couples TRBV7-6 to TRBJ2-7, with 11 bases aligning to TRBD2. Trimming cost V 5 bases and J 2 bases; bases outside gene matches: 5. Germline assignment: CDR1 SGHVS and CDR2 FNYEAQ. The CDR3 sequence is 15 residues long.

There are a few counts of this clone. The CDR3 loop is CASSLSGLPNYGYTF. The CDR3 nucleotides are TGTGCCAGCAGCTTAAGTGGCCTACCTAACTATGGCTACACCTTC. The chain is built from TRBV7-9 and TRBJ1-2; D not certain. The germline V and J ends were trimmed by 2 bases and 0 bases, with 10 bases remaining between them. The length of the CDR3 is 15 residues. Germline V CDR1 and CDR2: SEHNR, FQNEAQ (reference sequence).

The V and J genes are TRBV9 and TRBJ2-5; D gene uncertain. This CDR3 contains 14 residues. Germline V CDR1 and CDR2: SGDLS, YYNGEE. Trimming removed 1 base from V and 7 bases from J, with 14 bases in between. CDR3 in amino acids: CASSVSNNDGTQYF. DNA of the CDR3: TGTGCCAGCAGCGTATCTAATAATGACGGGACCCAGTACTTC.

The chain employs TRBV11-1 and TRBJ2-1; 9 bases match TRBD2. The germline V gene has CDR1 SGHAT and CDR2 FQDESV (reference sequence). Trimming cost V 5 bases and J 8 bases; bases outside gene matches: 16. The CDR3 spans 17 residues. CDR3 DNA: TGTGCCAGCAGCCCCAAGCAAAGGCGGGAGGGCTTGGATGAGCAGTTCTTC. Residues: CASSPKQRREGLDEQFF.